A single sample gave rise to the 27 T cell receptor beta chains below, sequenced in a study of cytomegalovirus exposure and HLA in healthy donors. PCR employed 60 Vbeta and 13 Jbeta primers. Sequencing was performed with immunoSEQ multiplex PCR; in TCRdb, only in-frame clones are kept and a portion is missing. The sample carries approximately 190,000 clones, more than 9.5% recorded once. Specimen: PBMCs. Receptor source: a man aged 50 to 60 in good health and CMV-seropositive.

V and J are TRBV7-2 and TRBJ1-2, with D possibly being TRBD1 (5 bases). The length of the CDR3 is 15 residues. The germline V gene encodes CDR1 SGHTA and CDR2 FQGNSA. The ends were cut back, 1 base at V and 0 bases at J, with 9 bases in the middle. The CDR3 region is CASSLGPGPNYGYTF. The CDR3 nucleotides read TGTGCCAGCAGCTTAGGGCCAGGGCCTAACTATGGCTACACCTTC. Filled out from reference TRBV7-2 and TRBJ1-2, the complete variable domain reads GAGVSQSPSNKVTEKGKDVELRCDPISGHTALYWYRQSLGQGLEFLIYFQGNSAPDKSGLPSDRFSAERTGGSVSTLTIQRTQQEDSAVYLCASSLGPGPNYGYTFGSGTRLTVV.

V is TRBV7-2 and J is TRBJ2-3; D perhaps matches TRBD1 (6 bases). CDR3 length equals 14 residues. Germline values: CDR1 SGHTA, CDR2 FQGNSA. V was cut by 3 bases and J by 2 bases, with 9 bases left in between. The CDR3 sequence is CASSFDRFTDTQYF. The CDR3, as DNA: TGTGCCAGCAGCTTCGACAGGTTCACAGATACGCAGTATTTT. The entire variable domain, with the rest obtained from reference TRBV7-2 and TRBJ2-3, is as follows: GAGVSQSPSNKVTEKGKDVELRCDPISGHTALYWYRQSLGQGLEFLIYFQGNSAPDKSGLPSDRFSAERTGGSVSTLTIQRTQQEDSAVYLCASSFDRFTDTQYFGPGTRLTVL.

This clone occurred a few times. This chain joins TRBV21-1 and TRBJ2-7; the table gives TRBD2 as D, unverified against the DNA. TRBV21-1 is deemed a pseudogene. The CDR3 has 15 amino acids. The CDR3 DNA reads as TGTGCCAGCAGCAAAGGGGGGGGGTTCACCTACGAGCAGTACGTC. It encodes CASSKGGGFTYEQYV.

The chain uses TRBV5-4 and TRBJ1-6; maybe TRBD1 (6 bases). Trimming shortened V by 0 bases and J by 7 bases, and 8 bases separated the two germline ends. CDR1 SGHNT and CDR2 YYREEE come from the germline V gene (reference sequence). This CDR3 has 14 amino acids. Here the CDR3 reads CASSLGTANSPLHF. DNA for the CDR3: TGTGCCAGCAGCTTGGGGACAGCGAATTCACCCCTCCACTTT.

The table lists this clone with a few counts. J is TRBJ2-2 and V is TRBV5-1; D possibly corresponds to TRBD1 (6 bases). Germline-derived CDR1 and CDR2 are SGHRS and YFSETQ. Trimming removed 5 bases at V and 0 bases at J, with 8 bases between. The CDR3 extends over 14 amino acids. The CDR3 DNA reads TGCGCCAGCAGAGGGGACACGAACACCGGGGAGCTGTTTTTT. This sequence encodes CASRGDTNTGELFF.

The table lists this clone with a few counts. The genes are TRBV2 and TRBJ2-7; D might be TRBD2 (5 bases). Germline CDR1 SNHLY, CDR2 FYNNEI. V was pared by 6 bases and J by 4 bases, with 19 bases between. This CDR3 region has 15 residues. The DNA for the CDR3 is TGTGCCAGCAGCTTACGAGGGCCCCGCTTATACGAGCAGTACTTC. Its protein is CASSLRGPRLYEQYF.

The chain is built from TRBV6-1 and TRBJ1-6; possibly TRBD1 for D (6 bases). V lost 3 bases to trimming and J lost 10 bases, with 13 bases between them. CDR3 length equals 14 residues. Looked up from germline, CDR1 is MNHNS and CDR2 is SASEGT. CDR3 nucleotide sequence: TGTGCCAGCAGTGACACCAGGGGATTCTCACCCCTCCACTTT. Translation gives CASSDTRGFSPLHF.

The chain employs TRBV18 and TRBJ1-2, with D hard to call. Trimming removed 3 bases at V and 2 bases at J, with 10 bases between. Germline values: CDR1 KGHSH, CDR2 LQKENI. This CDR3 contains 14 residues. CDR3 coding DNA: TGTGCCAGCTCACCGGCGGTAGCAAACTATGGCTACACCTTC. This gives the protein CASSPAVANYGYTF.

On this clone: One junction end disagrees with the germline gene, perhaps due to a read error. The same CDR3 arises from other DNA sequences in this sample as well. The chain couples TRBV27 to TRBJ1-6, with D possibly matching TRBD1 (6 bases). Per germline, CDR1 MNHEY and CDR2 SMNVEV (reference sequence). The CDR3 length is 13 residues. As DNA, the CDR3 is TGTGCCAGCACTGTTGGGGGCAATTCGCCCCTCCACTTT. Translation gives CASTVGGNSPLHF.

This rearrangement joins TRBV5-6 to TRBJ2-2; 7 bases line up with TRBD2. The CDR3 runs to 17 residues. CDR1 is SGHDT and CDR2 is YYEEEE in the germline V gene. The ends lost 3 bases at V and 4 bases at J; junction bases unmatched: 12. The CDR3 spells CASSSGGLRQGTGELFF. As DNA, the CDR3 is TGTGCCAGCAGCTCGGGGGGTCTAAGGCAGGGCACCGGGGAGCTGTTTTTT. The whole variable domain, remainder taken from reference TRBV5-6 and TRBJ2-2, is DAGVTQSPTHLIKTRGQQVTLRCSPKSGHDTVSWYQQALGQGPQFIFQYYEEEERQRGNFPDRFSGHQFPNYSSELNVNALLLGDSALYLCASSSGGLRQGTGELFFGEGSRLTVL.

This clone was seen a few times. This sequence joins TRBV5-8 and TRBJ2-7, with TRBD2 as a possible D gene (6 bases). Germline V lookup: CDR1 SGHTS, CDR2 YDEGEE. The CDR3 runs to 12 residues. Trimming shortened V by 4 bases and J by 7 bases, and 12 bases separated the two germline ends. CDR3 sequence (DNA): TGTGCCAGCAGCCGGGGGTCCTGGGAGCAGTACGTC. Translated: CASSRGSWEQYV.

The chain has TRBV29-1 and TRBJ1-6; the match to TRBD1 covers 9 bases. Unmatched junction bases numbered 10, after V lost 6 bases and J lost 10 bases. The CDR3 contains 14 residues. Germline V gene sequence: CDR1 SQVTM, CDR2 ANQGSEA. The CDR3 spells CSVGVGQGSSPLHF. For the CDR3, the DNA is TGCAGCGTGGGCGTAGGACAGGGGAGCTCACCCCTCCACTTT.

This clone was found a few times. The CDR3 bases are TGTGCCAGCAGCTCCACCCAGGAGGGCGCGCAGCCCCAGCATTTT. Translated, it gives CASSSTQEGAQPQHF. The genes are TRBV7-9 and TRBJ1-5; D remains unclear. Germline V gene data show CDR1 as SEHNR and CDR2 as FQNEAQ (reference sequence). This CDR3 has 15 residues. With 4 bases removed from V and 7 bases from J, the gap between germline ends came to 17 bases.

This clone was seen a few times. CDR3 nucleotides: TGTGCCAGCAGCGTAGAAGATAGCCCTAACTATGGCTACACCTTC. The encoded protein is CASSVEDSPNYGYTF. This chain links TRBV9 with TRBJ1-2; D is ambiguous. This CDR3 is built from 15 residues. The V end was cut by 0 bases, the J end by 0 bases, with 9 bases between. CDR1 and CDR2 (germline): SGDLS, YYNGEE.

The chain couples TRBV6-5 to TRBJ1-5; maybe TRBD1 (5 bases). Looked up from germline, CDR1 is MNHEY and CDR2 is SVGAGI. The ends were cut back, 0 bases at V and 7 bases at J, with 13 bases in the middle. The CDR3 spans 15 residues. The CDR3 is CASSYSKGFNQPQHF. The CDR3 DNA follows: TGTGCCAGCAGTTACTCGAAGGGGTTCAACCAGCCCCAGCATTTT.

This clone was found a few times. The V call is TRBV4-3, the J call TRBJ2-3; the match to TRBD2 covers 9 bases. J gave up 4 bases and V 2 bases, and 10 bases lay outside the gene matches. The CDR3 totals 17 residues. In germline, CDR1 is LGHNA, CDR2 YSLEER. The CDR3 here is CASSQNPSSGVPDTQYF. For the CDR3, the DNA is TGCGCCAGCAGCCAAAATCCTTCTAGCGGGGTTCCAGATACGCAGTATTTT.

In this sample, this clone turned up many times. V is TRBV4-3 and J is TRBJ1-1, with 7 positions matching TRBD1. V was pared by 4 bases and J by 3 bases, with 5 bases of the junction left unmatched. Germline values: CDR1 LGHNA, CDR2 YSLEER. The CDR3 covers 14 residues. This chain's CDR3 is CASSRGQVDTEAFF. The CDR3 DNA reads as TGCGCCAGCAGCCGCGGACAGGTCGACACTGAAGCTTTCTTT.

The V and J genes are TRBV5-1 and TRBJ2-5; D call uncertain. Germline lookup yields CDR1 SGHRS and CDR2 YFSETQ. Between the trimmed V and J ends, which lost 5 bases and 4 bases, there was a span of 6 bases. There are 11 residues in the CDR3. For the CDR3, the DNA is TGCGCCAGCAGTCCGGGAGAGACCCAGTACTTC. It is translated as CASSPGETQYF.

The V gene is TRBV19, the J gene TRBJ2-6; weak D call: TRBD1 (5 bases). V lost 4 bases and J 4 bases, leaving 20 bases between the germline ends. The CDR3 length is 18 residues. The germline V gene encodes CDR1 LNHDA and CDR2 SQIVND (reference sequence). The CDR3 region is CASSRQGIRVGGANVLTF. As DNA, the CDR3 is TGTGCCAGTAGTAGGCAGGGCATTCGGGTTGGGGGGGCCAACGTCCTGACTTTC.

This clone was picked up a small number of times. The chain is built from TRBV6-5 and TRBJ1-2; 7 bases are a match to TRBD1. The germline CDR1 and CDR2 sequences are MNHEY and SVGAGI. The CDR3 spans 14 residues. V trimming: 0 bases; J trimming: 4 bases; junction bases outside the gene matches: 2. The CDR3 reads CASSYSGQSYGYTF. The CDR3 nucleotides read TGTGCCAGCAGTTACTCGGGACAGAGCTATGGCTACACCTTC.

Comment on this clone: This specimen includes other DNA sequences encoding the same CDR3. This rearrangement joins TRBV5-1 to TRBJ2-1, with 9 positions matching TRBD2. The CDR3 covers 15 residues. J was trimmed by 7 bases and V by 1 base; bases with no gene match: 6. The V gene's germline CDR1 is SGHRS and CDR2 YFSETQ. The CDR3 DNA is TGCGCCAGCAGCTTGTTGGCGGGGGGGCCTAATGAGCAGTTCTTC. Translating gives CASSLLAGGPNEQFF.

A remark on this clone: Other DNA sequences from this sample encode an identical CDR3 as well. This chain links TRBV7-2 with TRBJ1-1; possible D gene TRBD1, 5 bases. V shed 5 bases and J shed 0 bases, with 13 bases lying between them. This CDR3 has 15 residues. CDR1 SGHTA and CDR2 FQGNSA come from the germline V gene. In DNA, the CDR3 is TGTGCCAGCAGCCGGGACTCCACAATGAACACTGAAGCTTTCTTT. Protein product: CASSRDSTMNTEAFF.

The chain couples TRBV4-3 to TRBJ2-7; TRBD1 agrees at 8 bases. Trimming at V came to 1 base and at J to 4 bases, leaving 6 bases not matched to a gene. The CDR3 has 15 residues. Germline V CDR1 and CDR2: LGHNA, YSLEER. The CDR3 DNA reads as TGCGCCAGCAGCCAAGGTCCGGACAGGGTATACGAGCAGTACTTC. Translated: CASSQGPDRVYEQYF.

This clone appeared a few times. The rearrangement joins TRBV7-2 to TRBJ2-3; the D is unclear. Trimming stripped 2 bases from V and 0 bases from J, with 6 bases between. The CDR3 loop spans 14 amino acids. Germline CDR1 and CDR2: SGHTA and FQGNSA. The CDR3 reads CASSLLVSTDTQYF. DNA for the CDR3: TGTGCCAGCAGCTTACTAGTTAGCACAGATACGCAGTATTTT.

The chain recombines TRBV6-1 with TRBJ2-7, with 11 bases that match TRBD1. The CDR3 runs 14 residues. V trimming: 5 bases; J trimming: 4 bases; junction bases outside the gene matches: 4. CDR1 and CDR2 (germline): MNHNS, SASEGT. CDR3 amino acids: CASSPGQGGYEQYV. DNA of the CDR3: TGTGCCAGCAGTCCGGGACAGGGGGGATACGAGCAGTACGTC.

The chain uses TRBV5-1 and TRBJ1-2; 8 bases are a match to TRBD1. The V and J ends lost 5 bases and 6 bases, in that order; junction bases with no gene match: 9. This CDR3 has 14 residues. Germline V gene sequence: CDR1 SGHRS, CDR2 YFSETQ. CDR3 coding DNA: TGCGCCAGCAGAAAACGGGACAGGTCTGATGGCTACACCTTC. This gives the protein CASRKRDRSDGYTF.

The chain is built from TRBV10-2 and TRBJ2-7, with D perhaps TRBD1 (5 bases). V gave up 2 bases and J gave up 0 bases, with 11 bases separating them. Germline V gene data show CDR1 as WSHSY and CDR2 as SAAADI. The CDR3 totals 15 residues. The CDR3 DNA follows: TGCGCCAGCAGTGAGCCCCCGACAGTCTCCTACGAGCAGTACGTC. As protein: CASSEPPTVSYEQYV.